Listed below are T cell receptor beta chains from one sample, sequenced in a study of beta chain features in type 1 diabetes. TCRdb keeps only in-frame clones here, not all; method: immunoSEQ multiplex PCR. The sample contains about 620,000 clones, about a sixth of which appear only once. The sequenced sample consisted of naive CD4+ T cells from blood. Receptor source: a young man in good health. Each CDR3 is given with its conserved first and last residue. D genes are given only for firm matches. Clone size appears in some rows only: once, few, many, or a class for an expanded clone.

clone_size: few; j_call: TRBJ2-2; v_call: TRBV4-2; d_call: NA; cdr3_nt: TGTGCCAGCAGCCAAGGGCGACAGGGAGGCACCGGGGAGCTGTTTTTT; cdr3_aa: CASSQGRQGGTGELFF
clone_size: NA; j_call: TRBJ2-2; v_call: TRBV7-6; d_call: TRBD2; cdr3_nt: TGTGCCAGCAGTTCTACTAGCGGGAGAGGAACCGGGGAGCTGTTTTTT; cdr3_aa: CASSSTSGRGTGELFF
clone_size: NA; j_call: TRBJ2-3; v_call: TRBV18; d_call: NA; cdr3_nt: TGTGCCAGCTCCCAATACACTGGCACAGATACGCAGTATTTT; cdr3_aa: CASSQYTGTDTQYF
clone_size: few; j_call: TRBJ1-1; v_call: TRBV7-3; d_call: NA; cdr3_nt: TGTGCCAGCAGCTCGGGACGGATTGGGACTGAAGCTTTCTTT; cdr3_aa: CASSSGRIGTEAFF
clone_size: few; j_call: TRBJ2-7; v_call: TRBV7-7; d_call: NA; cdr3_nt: TGTGCTAGCAGCTTAGAGCCGGGGGACTACGAGCAGTACTTC; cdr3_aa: CASSLEPGDYEQYF
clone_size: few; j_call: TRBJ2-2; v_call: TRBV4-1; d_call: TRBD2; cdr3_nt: TGCGCCAGCAGCGCACTACGCGGGGGAACCGGGGAGCTGTTTTTT; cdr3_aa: CASSALRGGTGELFF
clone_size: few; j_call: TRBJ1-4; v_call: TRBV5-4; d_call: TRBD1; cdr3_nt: TGTGCCAGCAGCCCTCAGGGGGTTCATGAAAAACTGTTTTTT; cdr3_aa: CASSPQGVHEKLFF
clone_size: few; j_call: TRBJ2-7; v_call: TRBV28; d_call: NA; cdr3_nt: TGTGCCAGCAGTTTATTCGGGGCTGGAACCTACGAGCAGTACTTC; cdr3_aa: CASSLFGAGTYEQYF
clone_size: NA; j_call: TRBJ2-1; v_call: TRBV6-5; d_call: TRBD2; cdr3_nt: TGTGCCAGCAGTTACCAATTAGCGGGGGGCTATGAGCAGTTCTTC; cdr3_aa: CASSYQLAGGYEQFF
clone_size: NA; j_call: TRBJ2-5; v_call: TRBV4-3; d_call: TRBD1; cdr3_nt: TGCGCCAGCAGCCATGCCAGACAGGGGGGGAGGGAGACCCAGTACTTC; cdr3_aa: CASSHARQGGRETQYF
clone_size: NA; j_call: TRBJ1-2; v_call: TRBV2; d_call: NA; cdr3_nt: TGTGCCAGCAGTGAGGAGGGCTGGGGCTATGGCTACACCTTC; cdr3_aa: CASSEEGWGYGYTF
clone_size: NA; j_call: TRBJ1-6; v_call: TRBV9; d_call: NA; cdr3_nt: TGTGCCAGCAGCGTAGTGGGGGTAGGTTATTCACCCCTCCACTTT; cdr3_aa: CASSVVGVGYSPLHF
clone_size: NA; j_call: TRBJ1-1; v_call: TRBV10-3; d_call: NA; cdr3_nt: TGTGCCGGTCGCGGAGGGGGAAATGAAGCTTTCTTT; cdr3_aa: CAGRGGGNEAFF
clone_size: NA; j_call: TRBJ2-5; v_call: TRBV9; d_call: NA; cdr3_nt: TGTGCCAGCAGCGCGGGCCTCCAAGAGACCCAGTACTTC; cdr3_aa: CASSAGLQETQYF
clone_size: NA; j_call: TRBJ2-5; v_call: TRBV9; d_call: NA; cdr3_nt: TGTGCCAGCAGCGCCAAGGGGGGACAGTTTCAGGAGACCCAGTACTTC; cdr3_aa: CASSAKGGQFQETQYF
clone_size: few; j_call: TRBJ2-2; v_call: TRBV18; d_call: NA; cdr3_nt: TGTGCCAGCTCACCACGGCAGGGTGTTGGCGGGGAGCTGTTTTTT; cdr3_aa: CASSPRQGVGGELFF
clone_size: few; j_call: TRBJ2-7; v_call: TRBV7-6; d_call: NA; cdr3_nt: TGTGCCAGCAGCTCCCTGGACAGCTCCTACGAGCAGTACTTC; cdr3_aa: CASSSLDSSYEQYF
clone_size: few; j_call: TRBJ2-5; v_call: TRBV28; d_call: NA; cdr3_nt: TGTGCCAACCGATTCGTGGCGGGAGAGACCCAGTACTTC; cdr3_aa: CANRFVAGETQYF
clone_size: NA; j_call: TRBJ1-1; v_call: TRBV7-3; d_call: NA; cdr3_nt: TGTGCCAGCAGCCCGTCACCAAGCACTGAAGCTTTCTTT; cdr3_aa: CASSPSPSTEAFF
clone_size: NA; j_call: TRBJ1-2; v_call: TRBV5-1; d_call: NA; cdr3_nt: TGCGCCAGCAGCAACCTAAGTGGGAAAGGTGGCTACACCTTC; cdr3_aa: CASSNLSGKGGYTF
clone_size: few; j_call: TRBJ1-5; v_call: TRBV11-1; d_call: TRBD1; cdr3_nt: TGTGCCAGCAGCTTAGGGACAGGGGTCCATCAGCCCCAGCATTTT; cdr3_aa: CASSLGTGVHQPQHF
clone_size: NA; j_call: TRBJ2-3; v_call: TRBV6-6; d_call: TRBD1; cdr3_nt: TGTGCCAGCAGCCTAACGGCGAGGGACAGGGGAAATACGCAGTATTTT; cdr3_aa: CASSLTARDRGNTQYF
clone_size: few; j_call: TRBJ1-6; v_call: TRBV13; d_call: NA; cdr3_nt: TGTGCCAGCAGCTTCGATGGGGGGGGCGCAGGTTCACCCCTCCACTTT; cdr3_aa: CASSFDGGGAGSPLHF
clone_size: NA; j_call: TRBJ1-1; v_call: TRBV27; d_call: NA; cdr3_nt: TGTGCCAGCAGTTTAGAGGGGAGGGGCACTGAAGCTTTCTTT; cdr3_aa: CASSLEGRGTEAFF
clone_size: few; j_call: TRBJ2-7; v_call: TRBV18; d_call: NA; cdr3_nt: TGTGCCAGCTCACCAAGAACTAACTACGAGCAGTACTTC; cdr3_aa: CASSPRTNYEQYF
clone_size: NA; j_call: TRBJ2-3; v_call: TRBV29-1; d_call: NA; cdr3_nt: TGCAGCGTTGATGGTCCAGGGACAGATACGCAGTATTTT; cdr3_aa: CSVDGPGTDTQYF
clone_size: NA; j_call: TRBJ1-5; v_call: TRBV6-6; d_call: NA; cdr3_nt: TGTGCCAGCAGTTACGCGGAGAATAATCAGCCCCAGCATTTT; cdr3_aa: CASSYAENNQPQHF
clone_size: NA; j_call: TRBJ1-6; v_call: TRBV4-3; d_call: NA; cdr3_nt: TGCGCCAGCAGCCAAGATCCCCGGGCGAGGGTTAAATCACCCCTCCACTTT; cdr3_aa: CASSQDPRARVKSPLHF
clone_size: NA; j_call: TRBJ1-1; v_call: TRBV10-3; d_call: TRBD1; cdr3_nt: TGTGCCATCAGTGAAAAGGGGGCGGACACTGAAGCTTTCTTT; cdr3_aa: CAISEKGADTEAFF
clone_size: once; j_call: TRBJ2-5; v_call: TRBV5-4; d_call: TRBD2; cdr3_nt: TGTGCCAGCAGCAAGGGACTAGCGGGACTTCAAGAGACCCAGTACTTC; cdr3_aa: CASSKGLAGLQETQYF
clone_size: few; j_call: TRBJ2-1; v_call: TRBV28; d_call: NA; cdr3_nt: TGTGCCAGGGTTGACAGGATCGACAATGAGCAGTTCTTC; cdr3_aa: CARVDRIDNEQFF
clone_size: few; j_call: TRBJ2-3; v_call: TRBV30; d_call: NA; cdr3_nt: TGTGCCTACCTACAACAGGGAAACCAGTTAGATACGCAGTATTTT; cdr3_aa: CAYLQQGNQLDTQYF
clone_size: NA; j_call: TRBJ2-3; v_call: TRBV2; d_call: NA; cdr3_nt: TGTGCCAGCAACAGGGCTTGGTCAGATACGCAGTATTTT; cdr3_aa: CASNRAWSDTQYF
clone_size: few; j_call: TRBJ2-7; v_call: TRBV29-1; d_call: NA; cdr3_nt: TGCAGCGTTTTACATTGGGACACCGGCTACGAGCAGTACTTC; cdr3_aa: CSVLHWDTGYEQYF
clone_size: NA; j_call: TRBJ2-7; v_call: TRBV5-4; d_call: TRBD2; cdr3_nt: TGTGCCAGCAGCCCTGCGGGGGGTGAGTACGAGCAGTACTTC; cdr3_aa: CASSPAGGEYEQYF
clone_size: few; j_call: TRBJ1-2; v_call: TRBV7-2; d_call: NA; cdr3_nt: TGTGCCAGCAGCGCTCCAGGGACATATGGCTACACCTTC; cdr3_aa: CASSAPGTYGYTF
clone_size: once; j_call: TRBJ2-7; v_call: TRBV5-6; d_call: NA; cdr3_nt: TGTGCCAGCAGCTCCTTGGACCGCCTCTACTACGAGCAGTACTTC; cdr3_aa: CASSSLDRLYYEQYF
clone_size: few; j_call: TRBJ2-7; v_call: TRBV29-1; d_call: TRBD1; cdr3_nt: TGCAGCGTCAAGGGACAGGGGGCTTCCTACGAGCAGTACTTC; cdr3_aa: CSVKGQGASYEQYF
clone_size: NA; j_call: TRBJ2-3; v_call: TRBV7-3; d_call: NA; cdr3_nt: TGTGCCAGCAGCACGGACAGTTTCTCAGATACGCAGTATTTT; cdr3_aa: CASSTDSFSDTQYF
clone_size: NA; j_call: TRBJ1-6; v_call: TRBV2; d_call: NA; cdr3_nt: TGTGCCAGCAAGAGACAGTTGACATCACCCCTCCACTTT; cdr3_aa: CASKRQLTSPLHF
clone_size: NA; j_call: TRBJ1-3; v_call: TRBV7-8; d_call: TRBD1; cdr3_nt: TGTGCCAGCAGCATCGGGACAGCTGGAAACACCATATATTTT; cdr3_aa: CASSIGTAGNTIYF
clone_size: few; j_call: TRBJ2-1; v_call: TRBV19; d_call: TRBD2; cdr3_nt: TGTGCCAGTAAGACTAGCGGTTACAATGAGCAGTTCTTC; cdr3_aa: CASKTSGYNEQFF
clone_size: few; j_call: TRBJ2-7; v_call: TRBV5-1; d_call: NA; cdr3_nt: TGCGCCAGCAGCTCTCTATCCGGGACGAACCTTTATAGCGAGCAGTACTTC; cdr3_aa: CASSSLSGTNLYSEQYF